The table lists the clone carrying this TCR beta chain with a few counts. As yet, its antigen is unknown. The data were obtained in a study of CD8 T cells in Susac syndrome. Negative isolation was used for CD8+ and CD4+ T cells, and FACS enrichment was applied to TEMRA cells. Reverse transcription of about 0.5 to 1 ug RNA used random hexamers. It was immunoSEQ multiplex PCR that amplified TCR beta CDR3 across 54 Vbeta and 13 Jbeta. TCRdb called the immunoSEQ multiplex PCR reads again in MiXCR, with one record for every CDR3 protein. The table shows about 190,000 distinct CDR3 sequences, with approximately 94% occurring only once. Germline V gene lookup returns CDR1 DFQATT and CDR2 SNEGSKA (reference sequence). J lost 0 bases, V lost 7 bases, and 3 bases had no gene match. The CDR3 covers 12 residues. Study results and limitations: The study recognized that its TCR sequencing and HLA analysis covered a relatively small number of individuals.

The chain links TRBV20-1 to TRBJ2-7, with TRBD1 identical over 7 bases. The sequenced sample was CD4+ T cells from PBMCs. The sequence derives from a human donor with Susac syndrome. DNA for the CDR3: TGCAGTGTGGGGGACAGCTCCTACGAGCAGTACTTC. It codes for CSVGDSSYEQYF.